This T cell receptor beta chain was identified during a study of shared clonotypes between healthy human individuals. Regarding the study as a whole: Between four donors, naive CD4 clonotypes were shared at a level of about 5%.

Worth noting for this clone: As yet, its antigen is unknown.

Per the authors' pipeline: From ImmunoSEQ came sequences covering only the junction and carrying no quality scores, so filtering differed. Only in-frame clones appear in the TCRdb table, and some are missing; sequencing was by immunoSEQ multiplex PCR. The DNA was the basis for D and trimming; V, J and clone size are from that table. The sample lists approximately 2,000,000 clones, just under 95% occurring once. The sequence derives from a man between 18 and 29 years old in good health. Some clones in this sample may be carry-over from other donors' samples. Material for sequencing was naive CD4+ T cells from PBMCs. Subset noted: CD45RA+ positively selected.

As DNA, the CDR3 is TGTGCCAGCAGTCCCTTTGGTGTTCGTAGCGAGCAGTACTTC. Its protein is CASSPFGVRSEQYF. This chain connects TRBV28 to TRBJ2-7; D unclear. This CDR3 region has 14 residues. Trimming cost V 5 bases and J 6 bases, with 17 bases left between them. CDR1 and CDR2 from the germline V gene are MDHEN and SYDVKM. The entire variable domain, with the rest obtained from reference TRBV28 and TRBJ2-7, is as follows: DVKVTQSSRYLVKRTGEKVFLECVQDMDHENMFWYRQDPGLGLRLIYFSYDVKMKEKGDIPEGYSVSREKKERFSLILESASTNQTSMYLCASSPFGVRSEQYFGPGTRLTVT.